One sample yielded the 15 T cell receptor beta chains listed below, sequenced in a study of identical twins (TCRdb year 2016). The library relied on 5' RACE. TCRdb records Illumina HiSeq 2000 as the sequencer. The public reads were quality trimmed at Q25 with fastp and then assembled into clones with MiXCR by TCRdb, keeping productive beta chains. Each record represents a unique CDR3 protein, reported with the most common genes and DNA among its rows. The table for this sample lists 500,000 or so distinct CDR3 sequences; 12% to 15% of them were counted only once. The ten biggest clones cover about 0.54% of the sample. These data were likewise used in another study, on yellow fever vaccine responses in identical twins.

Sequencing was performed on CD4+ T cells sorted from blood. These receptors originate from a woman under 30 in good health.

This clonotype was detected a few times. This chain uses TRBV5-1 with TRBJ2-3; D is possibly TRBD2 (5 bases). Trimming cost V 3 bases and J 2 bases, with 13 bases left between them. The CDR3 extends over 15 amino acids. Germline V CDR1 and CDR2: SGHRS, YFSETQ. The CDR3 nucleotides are TGCGCCAGCAGCTCGATCGACTACTCCACAGATACGCAGTATTTT. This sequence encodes CASSSIDYSTDTQYF.

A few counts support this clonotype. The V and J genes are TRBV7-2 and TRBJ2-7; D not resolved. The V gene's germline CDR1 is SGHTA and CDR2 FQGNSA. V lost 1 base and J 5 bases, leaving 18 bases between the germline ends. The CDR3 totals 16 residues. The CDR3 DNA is TGTGCCAGCAGCTTAGACGTCGGACGGCGTGGGAACGAGCAGTACTTC. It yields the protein CASSLDVGRRGNEQYF.

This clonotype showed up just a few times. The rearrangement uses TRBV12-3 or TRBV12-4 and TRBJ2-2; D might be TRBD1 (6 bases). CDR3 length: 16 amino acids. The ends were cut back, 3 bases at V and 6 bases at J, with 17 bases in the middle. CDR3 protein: CASSFSVGPGAGELFF. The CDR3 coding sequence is TGTGCCAGCAGTTTCTCTGTCGGACCAGGGGCCGGGGAGCTGTTTTTT.

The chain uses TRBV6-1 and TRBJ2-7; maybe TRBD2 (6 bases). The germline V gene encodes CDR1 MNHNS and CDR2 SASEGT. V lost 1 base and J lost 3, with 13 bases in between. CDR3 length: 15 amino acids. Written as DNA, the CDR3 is TGTGCCAGCAGTGAAGTTGGAGGGAGTGACTACGAGCAGTACTTC. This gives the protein CASSEVGGSDYEQYF.

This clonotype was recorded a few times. The CDR3 DNA follows: TGTGCCAGCAGCTTACAGGGCATCGGTGAGACCCAGTACTTC. As protein: CASSLQGIGETQYF. The chain links TRBV7-2 to TRBJ2-5, with TRBD1 as a possible D gene (5 bases). CDR1 is SGHTA, CDR2 FQGNSA, per germline. The V gene lost 2 bases and the J gene lost 5 bases, with 12 bases spanning the gap. The CDR3 is 14 amino acids. Using reference TRBV7-2 and TRBJ2-5 for the parts outside the CDR3, the full variable domain is GAGVSQSPSNKVTEKGKDVELRCDPISGHTALYWYRQSLGQGLEFLIYFQGNSAPDKSGLPSDRFSAERTGGSVSTLTIQRTQQEDSAVYLCASSLQGIGETQYFGPGTRLLVL.

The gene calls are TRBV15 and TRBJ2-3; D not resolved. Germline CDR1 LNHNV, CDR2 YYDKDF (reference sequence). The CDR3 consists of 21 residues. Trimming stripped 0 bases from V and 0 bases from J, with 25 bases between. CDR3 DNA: TGTGCCACCAGCAGAGATCCCCGGTGGTGGGGAAAGCCCTCTAGCACAGATACGCAGTATTTT. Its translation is CATSRDPRWWGKPSSTDTQYF.

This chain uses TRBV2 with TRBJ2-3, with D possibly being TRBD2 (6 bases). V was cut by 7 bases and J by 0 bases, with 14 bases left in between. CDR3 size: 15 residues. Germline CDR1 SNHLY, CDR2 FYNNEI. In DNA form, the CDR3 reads TGTGCCAGCATCCCCGGGACTGGCAGCACAGATACGCAGTATTTT. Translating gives CASIPGTGSTDTQYF.

The CDR3 DNA is TGCAGTGCCCCCCGGCTAGCGGGTCGTTACGAGCAGTACTTC. Its protein is CSAPRLAGRYEQYF. The V call is TRBV20-1, the J call TRBJ2-7; 8 nucleotides agree with TRBD2. The germline CDR1 and CDR2 sequences are DFQATT and SNEGSKA (reference sequence). This CDR3 has 14 residues. Losses at the gene ends were 6 bases for V and 4 bases for J; bases not matched to a gene: 11.

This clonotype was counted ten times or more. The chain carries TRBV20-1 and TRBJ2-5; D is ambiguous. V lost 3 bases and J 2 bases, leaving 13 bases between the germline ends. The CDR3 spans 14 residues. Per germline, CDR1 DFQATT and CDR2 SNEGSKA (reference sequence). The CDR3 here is CSASSGTVQETQYF. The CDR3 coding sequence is TGCAGTGCTAGTTCAGGAACAGTACAAGAGACCCAGTACTTC.

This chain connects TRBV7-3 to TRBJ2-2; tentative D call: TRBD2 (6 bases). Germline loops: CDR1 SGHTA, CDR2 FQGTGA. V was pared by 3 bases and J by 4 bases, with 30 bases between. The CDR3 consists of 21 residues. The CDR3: CASSFTSRGTGGISSTGELFF. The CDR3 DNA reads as TGTGCCAGCAGCTTCACCTCCCGAGGGACTGGCGGAATCTCGAGCACCGGGGAGCTGTTTTTT.

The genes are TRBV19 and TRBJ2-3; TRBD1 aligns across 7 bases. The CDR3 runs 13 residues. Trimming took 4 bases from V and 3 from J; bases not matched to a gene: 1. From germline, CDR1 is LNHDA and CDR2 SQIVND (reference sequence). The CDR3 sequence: CASSTDRTDTQYF. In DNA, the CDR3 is TGTGCCAGTAGTACGGACAGGACAGATACGCAGTATTTT.

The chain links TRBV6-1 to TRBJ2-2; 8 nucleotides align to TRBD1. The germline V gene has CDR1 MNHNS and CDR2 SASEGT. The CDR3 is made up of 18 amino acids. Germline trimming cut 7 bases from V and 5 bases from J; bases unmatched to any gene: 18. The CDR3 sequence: CASIPLRWTGRGTGELFF. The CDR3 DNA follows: TGTGCCAGCATCCCTCTTAGGTGGACAGGGCGAGGTACCGGGGAGCTGTTTTTT.

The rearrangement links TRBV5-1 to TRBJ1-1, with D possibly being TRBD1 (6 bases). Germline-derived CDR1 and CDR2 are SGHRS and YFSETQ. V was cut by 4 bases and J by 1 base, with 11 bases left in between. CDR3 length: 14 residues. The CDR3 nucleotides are TGCGCCAGCAGCGCAACAGGGCCGAACACTGAAGCTTTCTTT. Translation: CASSATGPNTEAFF.

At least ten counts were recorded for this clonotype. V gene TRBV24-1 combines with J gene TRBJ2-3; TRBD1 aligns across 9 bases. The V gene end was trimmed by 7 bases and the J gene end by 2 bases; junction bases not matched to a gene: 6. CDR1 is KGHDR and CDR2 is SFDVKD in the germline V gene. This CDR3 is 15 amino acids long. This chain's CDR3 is CATSPRDRDTDTQYF. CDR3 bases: TGTGCCACCAGCCCCCGGGACAGGGACACAGATACGCAGTATTTT.

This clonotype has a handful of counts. This CDR3 is CASSPDSKSPEQYF. Here the CDR3 DNA reads TGTGCCAGCTCACCGGACAGTAAATCCCCCGAGCAGTACTTC. The chain employs TRBV18 and TRBJ2-7; possible D gene TRBD1, 6 bases. The CDR3 sequence is 14 residues long. CDR1 is KGHSH, CDR2 LQKENI, per germline. V was clipped by 3 bases and J by 6 bases, with 15 bases between them.